This T cell receptor beta chain was profiled in a study of neurological immune-mediated disorders. This clonotype was seen repeatedly, ten times or more. TCRdb reanalysed the 5' RACE reads using MiXCR and keeps one entry per CDR3 protein. Of roughly 40,000 distinct CDR3 sequences in the sample, roughly 2.5% were seen once. Germline lookup yields CDR1 SGHDN and CDR2 FVKESK. Trimming cost V 4 bases and J 8 bases, with 11 bases left between them. The CDR3 length is 12 residues. The sample comprised PBMCs. This clonotype originated in a man in his fifties or sixties with multiple sclerosis. The J gene is TRBJ1-1, the V gene TRBV14; D may be TRBD1 (5 bases). The CDR3 DNA reads as TGTGCCAGCAGCCGTCAGAGGGGCGAAGCTTTCTTT. It yields the protein CASSRQRGEAFF.